The rows below give T cell receptor beta chains drawn from one sample of a study of cytomegalovirus exposure and HLA in healthy donors. TCRdb keeps only in-frame clones here, not all; method: immunoSEQ multiplex PCR. The sample carries over 150,000 clones, approximately 67% recorded once. The sequenced material came from PBMCs. The receptors here all came from a woman under 30 in good health and CMV-seropositive. CDR3s include the opening cysteine and the closing phenylalanine or tryptophan. The order of the fields is J gene, D gene, clone size, V gene, CDR3 protein, CDR3 DNA. D genes are given only for firm matches. A row's size may be missing; if present it is once, few, many or a size class.

>TRBJ2-7|.|.|TRBV4-2
CASSQIDSLSSEQYF
TGTGCCAGCAGCCAAATCGACTCCCTCTCGTCCGAGCAGTACTTC
>TRBJ1-5|.|.|TRBV7-2
CASSGYQGFGNQPQHF
TGTGCCAGCAGCGGTTACCAGGGTTTCGGCAATCAGCCCCAGCATTTT
>TRBJ2-7|TRBD2|.|TRBV7-9
CASTLGTSDYEQYF
TGTGCCAGCACCCTGGGGACTAGCGACTACGAGCAGTACTTC
>TRBJ2-5|TRBD1|.|TRBV5-1
CASKRTGGVETQYF
TGCGCCAGCAAGCGGACAGGGGGTGTTGAGACCCAGTACTTC
>TRBJ2-7|TRBD2|few|TRBV18
CASSQTSGRAYEQYF
TGTGCCAGCTCCCAAACTAGCGGGAGGGCCTACGAGCAGTACTTC
>TRBJ2-1|.|.|TRBV2
CAWEDNEQFF
TGTGCCTGGGAGGACAATGAGCAGTTCTTC
>TRBJ2-3|TRBD2|few|TRBV7-9
CASSLDISGSFTDTQYF
TGTGCCAGCAGCTTAGATATTAGCGGGAGCTTCACAGATACGCAGTATTTT
>TRBJ1-1|.|once|TRBV7-2
CASSRWGRVGASPEAFF
TGTGCCAGCAGCCGCTGGGGCAGGGTCGGCGCGAGTCCTGAAGCTTTCTTT
>TRBJ1-1|TRBD1|.|TRBV5-6
CASSWKWGQRTNTEAFF
TGTGCCAGCAGCTGGAAATGGGGACAGAGGACGAACACTGAAGCTTTCTTT
>TRBJ1-5|.|few|TRBV12-5
CASGPGDTQRQPQHF
TGTGCTAGTGGCCCGGGAGATACCCAACGTCAGCCCCAGCATTTT
>TRBJ2-7|TRBD2|.|TRBV4-1
CASSQTSGNSYEQYF
TGCGCCAGCAGCCAGACTAGCGGGAACTCCTACGAGCAGTACTTC
>TRBJ2-7|.|few|TRBV27
CASSNLGGYTSYEQYF
TGTGCCAGCAGTAACCTGGGGGGATACACTTCCTACGAGCAGTACTTC
>TRBJ2-7|TRBD1|once|TRBV29-1
CSVEVRDSNYEQYF
TGCAGCGTTGAAGTCCGGGACAGCAACTACGAGCAGTACTTC
>TRBJ1-3|.|few|TRBV5-1
CASTPGALGNTIYF
TGCGCCAGCACCCCAGGGGCTCTCGGAAACACCATATATTTT
>TRBJ2-1|TRBD2|.|TRBV29-1
CSVRGGLGAGGNEQFF
TGCAGCGTCCGGGGGGGTTTAGGGGCGGGAGGAAATGAGCAGTTCTTC
>TRBJ1-4|.|.|TRBV19
CASSIRNSANEKLFF
TGTGCCAGTAGTATCCGAAACAGTGCTAATGAAAAACTGTTTTTT
>TRBJ2-7|.|.|TRBV29-1
CSVLVYYEQYF
TGCAGCGTTCTCGTCTATTACGAGCAGTACTTC
>TRBJ1-3|TRBD1|few|TRBV12-5
CASGLAGTGSSGGNTIYF
TGTGCTAGTGGTTTGGCCGGGACAGGGTCATCAGGCGGGAACACCATATATTTT
>TRBJ2-1|TRBD2|.|TRBV11-3
CASSPGPGLAGPSSKNEQFF
TGTGCCAGCAGCCCTGGCCCCGGACTAGCGGGTCCGAGCTCCAAGAATGAGCAGTTCTTC
>TRBJ1-2|TRBD1|few|TRBV7-9
CASSGRDSYTPNYGYTF
TGTGCCAGCAGCGGCAGGGACAGCTACACTCCTAACTATGGCTACACCTTC